This entry lists 29 T cell receptor beta chains sequenced from one sample in a study of OX40 agonist ivuxolimab in advanced cancers. Data came from immunoSEQ multiplex PCR; TCRdb stores just in-frame clones and leaves some out. The sample holds 65,000 or so clones, nearly 90% seen once. Here the sequenced sample was CD4+ or CD8+ T cells sorted from blood, taken in a trial of the OX40 agonist ivuxolimab. All receptors derive from an adult with an advanced solid tumor such as melanoma, head and neck, liver or kidney cancer.

This chain connects TRBV21-1 to TRBJ1-5; the tabulated D call, TRBD1, remains unverified against the DNA. TRBV21-1 is flagged as a pseudogene. The CDR3 extends over 18 amino acids. The CDR3 reads CASSKKRGDREQNQPQHF. The CDR3 DNA follows: TGTGCCAGCAGCAAAAAAAGGGGGGACAGGGAACAGAATCAGCCCCAGCATTTT.

This chain joins TRBV27 and TRBJ2-3; TRBD1 agrees at 11 bases. The CDR3 contains 15 residues. CDR1 and CDR2 from the germline V gene are MNHEY and SMNVEV (reference sequence). The ends lost 6 bases at V and 5 bases at J; junction bases unmatched: 7. The CDR3 nucleotides read TGTGCCAGCAGGTCCGTGGGGACAGGGGGAGATACGCAGTATTTT. This gives the protein CASRSVGTGGDTQYF.

This clone was picked up one time. Here the CDR3 DNA reads TGTGCCAGCAGCTTGGGGGCTGGCACAGATACGCAGTATTTT. Translation gives CASSLGAGTDTQYF. The chain recombines TRBV7-6 with TRBJ2-3; D may be TRBD1 (6 bases). Germline V gene sequence: CDR1 SGHVS, CDR2 FNYEAQ. This CDR3 spans 14 amino acids. The V end lost 3 bases, the J end lost 1 base, and 8 bases lay between the germline ends.

As for this clone: Relative to the germline gene, one junction end is altered; a read error may explain this. The CDR3 sequence: CASSPGLDRNAGELFF. For the CDR3, the DNA is TGTGCCAGCAGCCCCGGCCTGGACAGGAACGCCGGGGAGCTGTTTTTT. V gene TRBV7-2 combines with J gene TRBJ2-2; 7 bases align to TRBD1. The CDR3 consists of 16 residues. The germline V gene encodes CDR1 SGHTA and CDR2 FQGNSA.

The chain couples TRBV6-5 to TRBJ2-3; D gene uncertain. Trimming stripped 0 bases from V and 2 bases from J, with 12 bases between. CDR1 and CDR2 (germline): MNHEY, SVGAGI. The CDR3 totals 16 residues. In nucleotides, the CDR3 is TGTGCCAGCAGTTACTCTCCCGAGGCTGTCACAGATACGCAGTATTTT. Residues: CASSYSPEAVTDTQYF.

V and J are TRBV2 and TRBJ1-3, with 10 bases matching TRBD1. The CDR3 has 15 residues. The germline gives CDR1 SNHLY, CDR2 FYNNEI. Losses at the gene ends were 6 bases for V and 4 bases for J; bases not matched to a gene: 6. The CDR3 coding sequence is TGTGCCAGCAGCGTTGACAGGGGGCTCGGAAACACCATATATTTT. Its translation: CASSVDRGLGNTIYF.

This chain uses TRBV7-3 with TRBJ1-1, with a possible D match to TRBD1 (5 bases). With 0 bases removed from V and 5 bases from J, the gap between germline ends came to 7 bases. The germline V gene has CDR1 SGHTA and CDR2 FQGTGA. This CDR3 is 13 amino acids long. Here the CDR3 reads CASSLTGGTEAFF. The CDR3 nucleotides are TGTGCCAGCAGCTTAACCGGGGGGACTGAAGCTTTCTTT.

The V call is TRBV28, the J call TRBJ1-5; weak D call: TRBD1 (5 bases). The CDR3 extends over 16 amino acids. V was cut by 5 bases and J by 4 bases, with 18 bases left in between. Germline V CDR1 and CDR2: MDHEN, SYDVKM. The chain's CDR3 is CASSNEVAGWNQPQHF. The CDR3 DNA reads TGTGCCAGCAGTAACGAGGTGGCAGGGTGGAATCAGCCCCAGCATTTT. Filled out from reference TRBV28 and TRBJ1-5, the complete variable domain reads DVKVTQSSRYLVKRTGEKVFLECVQDMDHENMFWYRQDPGLGLRLIYFSYDVKMKEKGDIPEGYSVSREKKERFSLILESASTNQTSMYLCASSNEVAGWNQPQHFGDGTRLSIL.

The chain carries TRBV6-6 and TRBJ1-6; D is undetermined. Germline V CDR1 and CDR2: MNHNY, SVGAGI (reference sequence). This CDR3 spans 15 amino acids. V shed 2 bases and J shed 1 base, with 6 bases lying between them. CDR3 sequence (DNA): TGTGCCAGCAGTTACAAGGGATCCTATAATTCACCCCTCCACTTT. This encodes CASSYKGSYNSPLHF.

The rearrangement joins TRBV2 to TRBJ2-1; TRBD2 matches at 10 bases. This CDR3 is 16 amino acids long. Germline V gene data show CDR1 as SNHLY and CDR2 as FYNNEI. Trimming took 7 bases from V and 8 from J; bases not matched to a gene: 14. The DNA for the CDR3 is TGTGCCAGCACCCCCTCGTCAGCGGGAGGGCGGTATGAGCAGTTCTTC. It yields the protein CASTPSSAGGRYEQFF.

The chain couples TRBV14 to TRBJ2-1; D unresolved. The CDR3 contains 15 residues. Trimming cost V 6 bases and J 7 bases, with 19 bases left between them. CDR1 and CDR2 (germline): SGHDN, FVKESK. For the CDR3, the DNA is TGTGCCAGCAGTCCGACGCGCGCCCCAAGGAATGAGCAGTTCTTC. Translated, it gives CASSPTRAPRNEQFF.

This CDR3 is CASSQPGQGVGTEAFF. The CDR3 DNA is TGCGCCAGCAGCCAACCGGGACAGGGGGTAGGAACTGAAGCTTTCTTT. V and J are TRBV4-1 and TRBJ1-1, with 11 bases that match TRBD1. CDR1 MGHRA and CDR2 YSYEKL come from the germline V gene. Trimming took 2 bases from V and 5 from J; bases not matched to a gene: 7. This CDR3 comprises 16 residues.

The chain employs TRBV19 and TRBJ1-1, with D maybe TRBD1 (5 bases). The CDR3 has 13 residues. The V gene lost 6 bases and the J gene lost 0 bases, with 8 bases spanning the gap. Germline-derived CDR1 and CDR2 are LNHDA and SQIVND (reference sequence). The CDR3 protein is CASRDTLNTEAFF. The CDR3 DNA follows: TGTGCCAGTAGGGACACCCTGAACACTGAAGCTTTCTTT.

This clone was observed once. The chain couples TRBV5-1 to TRBJ2-7, with 8 bases matching TRBD1. The J segment lost 11 bases and the V segment lost 4 bases, leaving 8 bases of the junction unmatched. Germline CDR1 and CDR2: SGHRS and YFSETQ. The CDR3 spans 12 residues. The CDR3 nucleotides read TGCGCCAGCAGCAATGGACAGGGAGATGAGTACTTC. Protein: CASSNGQGDEYF.

This clone was detected once. The chain carries TRBV6-6 and TRBJ2-7; 7 bases align to TRBD1. Trimming at V came to 0 bases and at J to 6 bases, leaving 2 bases not matched to a gene. Germline V lookup: CDR1 MNHNY, CDR2 SVGAGI (reference sequence). This CDR3 has 13 amino acids. This CDR3 is CASSYSTGVEQYF. In DNA, the CDR3 is TGTGCCAGCAGTTACTCCACAGGGGTCGAGCAGTACTTC.

The genes are TRBV7-9 and TRBJ1-1, with D hard to call. The CDR3 is 15 amino acids. From germline, CDR1 is SEHNR and CDR2 FQNEAQ (reference sequence). Between the trimmed V and J ends, which lost 4 bases and 5 bases, there was a span of 17 bases. The CDR3 coding sequence is TGTGCCAGCAGCTCCCGATCCTCCGGGGTGACTGAAGCTTTCTTT. Its protein product is CASSSRSSGVTEAFF.

The genes are TRBV7-2 and TRBJ1-4; 9 nucleotides align to TRBD1. Germline V gives CDR1 SGHTA, CDR2 FQGNSA. V gave up 5 bases and J gave up 8 bases; unmatched junction bases: 9. The CDR3 runs to 15 residues. The CDR3, as DNA: TGTGCCAGCAGCACCGCCGGGACAGGGAACGAAAAACTGTTTTTT. Translating gives CASSTAGTGNEKLFF.

In this sample, this clone turned up a few times. The chain is built from TRBV4-1 and TRBJ1-1; no clear D. CDR3 size: 13 residues. Germline V gene sequence: CDR1 MGHRA, CDR2 YSYEKL. Trimming pared 2 bases from V and 5 bases from J, leaving 9 bases between. As DNA, the CDR3 is TGCGCCAGCAGCCAACTATCCCAGACTGAAGCTTTCTTT. It yields the protein CASSQLSQTEAFF.

The V and J genes are TRBV9 and TRBJ1-1; TRBD1 is a possible D gene (5 bases). Germline V gene data show CDR1 as SGDLS and CDR2 as YYNGEE. This CDR3 has 14 residues. Trimming pared 4 bases from V and 1 base from J, leaving 11 bases between. The CDR3 protein is CASSSSGANTEAFF. In DNA, the CDR3 is TGTGCCAGCAGCTCCTCTGGGGCGAACACTGAAGCTTTCTTT.

The chain is built from TRBV4-2 and TRBJ1-1; no firm D call. CDR3 length: 14 residues. Germline-derived CDR1 and CDR2 are LGHNA and YNFKEQ. V lost 4 bases to trimming and J lost 4 bases, with 13 bases between them. CDR3 sequence reads: CASSLHRSSTEAFF. The CDR3 bases are TGTGCCAGCAGCCTCCACCGTTCGTCCACTGAAGCTTTCTTT.

The V and J genes are TRBV18 and TRBJ1-5; tentatively, D is TRBD1 (5 bases). Germline loops: CDR1 KGHSH, CDR2 LQKENI. The ends were cut back, 4 bases at V and 2 bases at J, with 12 bases in the middle. The CDR3 consists of 15 residues. The CDR3 region is CASSRDRTGNQPQHF. The CDR3 bases are TGTGCCAGCTCACGGGACCGAACGGGCAATCAGCCCCAGCATTTT.

V gene TRBV18 combines with J gene TRBJ2-7; 7 bases fit TRBD1. Unmatched junction bases numbered 14, after V lost 8 bases and J lost 13 bases. The CDR3 has 12 amino acids. Germline V gives CDR1 KGHSH, CDR2 LQKENI. The CDR3 nucleotides are TGTGCCAGCCTATCTACCTTGGGACAGAGCTACTTC. Its translation is CASLSTLGQSYF. The full variable domain, rest sourced from reference TRBV18 and TRBJ2-7, is NAGVMQNPRHLVRRRGQEARLRCSPMKGHSHVYWYRQLPEEGLKFMVYLQKENIIDESGMPKERFSAEFPKEGPSILRIQQVVRGDSAAYFCASLSTLGQSYFGPGTRLTVT.

This chain joins TRBV6-6 and TRBJ2-7; TRBD1 matches at 8 bases. Germline lookup yields CDR1 MNHNY and CDR2 SVGAGI (reference sequence). V shed 6 bases and J 2 bases; nucleotides not matched to a gene: 9. The CDR3 runs to 15 residues. Written as DNA, the CDR3 is TGTGCCAGCAGGCGCGAGAGGACAGGGCCCTACGAGCAGTACTTC. Protein: CASRRERTGPYEQYF.

The rearrangement links TRBV6-1 to TRBJ2-3; 12 nucleotides line up with TRBD2. Germline CDR1 reads MNHNS; CDR2 reads SASEGT. Germline trimming cut 1 base from V and 5 bases from J; bases unmatched to any gene: 7. The length of the CDR3 is 17 residues. The CDR3 DNA reads TGTGCCAGCAGTGAAGGCCCTAGCGGGAGGGTGGTAGATACGCAGTATTTT. As protein: CASSEGPSGRVVDTQYF.

The V and J genes are TRBV11-2 and TRBJ1-1, with D perhaps matching TRBD1 (6 bases). The CDR3 runs 14 residues. The V end lost 0 bases, the J end lost 5 bases, and 10 bases lay between the germline ends. Germline V CDR1 and CDR2: SGHAT, FQNNGV. The CDR3 DNA sequence: TGTGCCAGCAGCTTAGAAGGGGGGGGGACTGAAGCTTTCTTT. Its protein product is CASSLEGGGTEAFF.

The gene calls are TRBV10-3 and TRBJ1-4; 8 bases match TRBD1. Trimming took 0 bases from V and 8 from J; bases not matched to a gene: 8. CDR1 is ENHRY, CDR2 SYGVKD, per germline. This CDR3 has 16 residues. The DNA of the CDR3 is TGTGCCATCAGTGAGTCCTTCGGGTCAGGGGGCGAAAAACTGTTTTTT. Amino acids: CAISESFGSGGEKLFF.

The chain employs TRBV30 and TRBJ1-2; D is perhaps TRBD1 (6 bases). The length of the CDR3 is 15 residues. The germline V and J ends were trimmed by 0 bases and 2 bases, with 13 bases remaining between them. In germline, CDR1 is GTSNPN, CDR2 SVGIG (reference sequence). The CDR3 is CAWSVGAGANYGYTF. The CDR3 DNA reads as TGTGCCTGGAGTGTTGGGGCAGGGGCCAACTATGGCTACACCTTC.

The chain has TRBV7-9 and TRBJ1-5; 10 bases are shared with TRBD1. In germline, CDR1 is SEHNR, CDR2 FQNEAQ (reference sequence). J lost 6 bases, V lost 5 bases, and 4 bases had no gene match. The CDR3 has 14 amino acids. DNA for the CDR3: TGTGCCAGCAGCGACGGGACAGGGGCTCAGCCCCAGCATTTT. Translation: CASSDGTGAQPQHF.

The V and J genes are TRBV15 and TRBJ2-1; D possibly corresponds to TRBD2 (5 bases). The CDR3 has 16 amino acids. The V gene's germline CDR1 is LNHNV and CDR2 YYDKDF (reference sequence). V gave up 2 bases and J gave up 6 bases, with 17 bases separating them. CDR3 region: CATSRKKAENLNEQFF. The CDR3 DNA reads TGTGCCACCAGCAGAAAAAAAGCGGAAAACCTCAATGAGCAGTTCTTC.